The sequence of this T cell receptor (beta chain) was determined in a study of blood T cells in healthy people across ages. This CDR3 region has 15 residues. The germline gives CDR1 MNHEY, CDR2 SMNVEV (reference sequence). The V end lost 5 bases, the J end lost 3 bases, and 15 bases lay between the germline ends. Through a sample-barcoded 5' primer and a J-beta primer mix, a second PCR was run for roughly 6 to 12 cycles. TCRdb redid the calling of the 5' RACE reads with MiXCR, one entry per CDR3 protein. The top ten hold approximately 0.71% of the sample, which has roughly 1 million distinct CDR3 sequences, almost 25% seen once. The same sample was also used in a study of T cells of mothers and their children.

This chain connects TRBV27 to TRBJ2-3, with D perhaps TRBD1 (6 bases). The clonotype comes from a girl aged 2-10 years in good health. The sample taken for sequencing was blood. The DNA of the CDR3 is TGTGCCAGCAGTCCTCAGGGGACCGGGACAGATACGCAGTATTTT. This codes for CASSPQGTGTDTQYF.